Listed below are T cell receptor beta chains from one sample, sequenced in a study of T cells after posttransplantation cyclophosphamide. Some clones are missing from TCRdb's copy, which holds only in-frame ones; the method was immunoSEQ multiplex PCR. Of 25,000 to 35,000 clones detected, 70% to 90% appear once; the ten largest clones hold 14% to 15%. Sequencing was done on a sample of PBMCs. The receptors shown here come from a woman aged 40 to 50 with a blood cancer, CMV-positive, and with a related stem cell donor. The CDR3 runs from the conserved cysteine through the conserved F or W. The D gene is left open where the match is weak. Only some rows state a clone size, as once, few, many or a class for expanded clones.

>.|TRBJ2-2|once|TRBV19
TGTGCCAGTAGTGCCCACCAACTAAACACCGGGGAGCTGTTTTTT
CASSAHQLNTGELFF
>TRBD1|TRBJ1-3|.|TRBV18
TGTGCCAGCTCACCCCTCGACAGGGCCGGAAACACCATATATTTT
CASSPLDRAGNTIYF
>TRBD2|TRBJ2-7|.|TRBV27
TGTGCCAGCAGTTTTATTGGGTCTAGCGGGGCCTACGAGCAGTACTTC
CASSFIGSSGAYEQYF
>.|TRBJ1-5|.|TRBV7-2
TGTGCCAGCAGCCCATCGGGACTCAGAAATCAGCCCCAGCATTTT
CASSPSGLRNQPQHF
>.|TRBJ2-2|.|TRBV18
TGTGCCAGCTCACCACCGGCGGGGAGACTCACCGGGGAGCTGTTTTTT
CASSPPAGRLTGELFF
>.|TRBJ2-7|.|TRBV5-8
TGTGCCAGCAGCTTCAGGGGTCCTGGGCTAGAGCAGTACTTC
CASSFRGPGLEQYF
>.|TRBJ1-6|.|TRBV2
TGTGCCAGCAGTGAAGCGCGGCAGAGCGCCGTCCGAATTGGTTCACCCCTCCACTTT
CASSEARQSAVRIGSPLHF
>.|TRBJ1-4|.|TRBV13
TGTGCCAGCAGCTTAAGGACAGCCGTCCATGAAAAACTGTTTTTT
CASSLRTAVHEKLFF
>.|TRBJ1-4|.|TRBV19
TGTGCCAGTAGTCCCCGACTAGCAACTAATGAAAAACTGTTTTTT
CASSPRLATNEKLFF
>.|TRBJ1-6|.|TRBV2
TGTGCCAGCCCGCTACAGGGAGCAAATTCACCCCTCCACTTT
CASPLQGANSPLHF
>TRBD1|TRBJ1-6|.|TRBV15
TGTGCCACCAGCAGAGATCAGGGGGCAGAGAGCTCCTATAATTCACCCCTCCACTTT
CATSRDQGAESSYNSPLHF
>.|TRBJ2-3|.|TRBV5-1
TGCGCCAGCAGCTTGTCCACATCTGATACGCAGTATTTT
CASSLSTSDTQYF
>TRBD1|TRBJ1-1|.|TRBV27
TGTGCCAGCAGTGCCCGGACAGGGAGGGCGAACACTGAAGCTTTCTTT
CASSARTGRANTEAFF
>TRBD2|TRBJ2-7|.|TRBV4-1
TGCGCCAGCAGCCACGGGGGGGGGCGGAAGTCCTACGAGCAGTACTTC
CASSHGGGRKSYEQYF
>TRBD1|TRBJ2-2|.|TRBV5-1
TGCGCCAGCAGCCCGGGACAGGGGGCCAACACCGGGGAGCTGTTTTTT
CASSPGQGANTGELFF
>TRBD1|TRBJ2-3|.|TRBV5-1
TGCGCCAGCAGAACAGGGGACGATACGCAGTATTTT
CASRTGDDTQYF
>.|TRBJ1-2|.|TRBV9
TGTGCCAGCAGCTTTACAGGGTACTATGGCTACACCTTC
CASSFTGYYGYTF
>TRBD2|TRBJ2-3|.|TRBV10-3
TGTGCCATCAGGGGGACTAGCGGGGGACCAGATACGCAGTATTTT
CAIRGTSGGPDTQYF
>.|TRBJ1-5|.|TRBV19
TGTGCCAGTAGTATATTACCCCTACCAGGTCATCAGCCCCAGCATTTT
CASSILPLPGHQPQHF
>.|TRBJ2-2|.|TRBV2
TGTGCCAGCAGTGCTACAGGAAATCCTTCCACCGGGGAGCTGTTTTTT
CASSATGNPSTGELFF
>.|TRBJ2-5|.|TRBV4-3
TGCGCCAGCAGCCAAGATACGGGTTTCGAAGAGACCCAGTACTTC
CASSQDTGFEETQYF
>TRBD1|TRBJ1-1|.|TRBV29-1
TGCAGCGGAGGACAGGGAGACACTGAAGCTTTCTTT
CSGGQGDTEAFF
>.|TRBJ1-1|.|TRBV7-3
TGTGCCAGCAGCTTAAGACGGGGCACTGAAGCTTTCTTT
CASSLRRGTEAFF
>.|TRBJ1-6|.|TRBV6-1
TGTGCCAGCAGTGAAGCAGCGGGTTATAATTCCCCCCTCCACTTT
CASSEAAGYNSPLHF
>TRBD2|TRBJ2-3|.|TRBV9
TGTGCCAGCAGCCCCCGATTCCTAGCGGGGGGGCCAGATACGCAGTATTTT
CASSPRFLAGGPDTQYF
>TRBD2|TRBJ2-1|.|TRBV7-8
TGTGCCAGCAGCTTACGATGGGAGCGGGGGCCTTACAATGAGCAGTTCTTC
CASSLRWERGPYNEQFF
>.|TRBJ2-2|.|TRBV14
TGTGCCAGCAGCCGGACAGCCCCCGGGGAGCTGTTTTTT
CASSRTAPGELFF
>TRBD1|TRBJ2-2|.|TRBV5-4
TGTGCCAGCAGCCCGGGACAGGGGCCCAACACCGGGGAGCTGTTTTTT
CASSPGQGPNTGELFF
>TRBD2|TRBJ2-3|.|TRBV18
TGTGCCAGCTCAACATGGACTAGCGGGGGGGATACGCAGTATTTT
CASSTWTSGGDTQYF
>.|TRBJ1-1|.|TRBV18
TGTGCCAGCTCACCACAGACAGGCGTGAACACTGAAGCTTTCTTT
CASSPQTGVNTEAFF
>TRBD1|TRBJ2-7|.|TRBV2
TGTGCCAGCAGGGGGGACAGGGGGATCTCCTACGAGCAGTACTTC
CASRGDRGISYEQYF
>TRBD1|TRBJ1-5|.|TRBV2
TGTGCCAGCAGTGAGTGGGACAGGGGGAGACTGAGGCAGCCCCAGCATTTT
CASSEWDRGRLRQPQHF
>TRBD2|TRBJ2-3|once|TRBV6-4
TGTGCCAGCAGTGAAATAGCGGGTTCCACAGATACGCAGTATTTT
CASSEIAGSTDTQYF
>.|TRBJ2-5|.|TRBV5-4
TGTGCCAGCAGCTTGACAGGGTTAGAGACCCAGTACTTC
CASSLTGLETQYF
>.|TRBJ2-7|.|TRBV7-6
TGTGCCAGCAGCCTACAGGAGGGGTCCACCTACGAGCAGTACTTC
CASSLQEGSTYEQYF
>.|TRBJ2-5|.|TRBV20-1
TGCAGTGCCCCAATCCAAGAGACCCAGTACTTC
CSAPIQETQYF
>.|TRBJ2-7|once|TRBV7-9
TGTGCCAGCAGCTTAGCGGGGGGACAGATCTACGAGCAGTACTTC
CASSLAGGQIYEQYF
>TRBD1|TRBJ2-7|once|TRBV11-2
TGTGCCAGCAGTCGTGGGACAGCCTACGAGCAGTACTTC
CASSRGTAYEQYF
>.|TRBJ1-6|.|TRBV11-3
TGTGCCAGCAGCTTACTTCGCAGGGCCTCCGGCCCCTATAATTCACCCCTCCACTTT
CASSLLRRASGPYNSPLHF
>.|TRBJ1-1|.|TRBV19
TGTGCCAGTACTTTTGGGGAGGGAGGGCTGCGTACTGAAGCTTTCTTT
CASTFGEGGLRTEAFF
>.|TRBJ2-4|.|TRBV5-1
TGCGCCAGCAGCTCAGGGGCCGGAAACATTCAGTACTTC
CASSSGAGNIQYF
>.|TRBJ2-3|.|TRBV7-9
TGTGCCAGCAGCCCCTTCAGGCGGGTAGCAGATACGCAGTATTTT
CASSPFRRVADTQYF
>.|TRBJ1-4|.|TRBV29-1
TGCAGCGTTGGGCGGCAGGGTGAAAAACTGTTTTTT
CSVGRQGEKLFF
>TRBD1|TRBJ1-2|.|TRBV7-9
TGTGCCAGCAGCCACCCCGGGACAGGGGTTGGCTACACCTTC
CASSHPGTGVGYTF
>.|TRBJ2-7|.|TRBV10-2
TGCGCCAGCAGTGCCTCCTCTTACGAGCAGTACTTC
CASSASSYEQYF
>TRBD1|TRBJ1-3|once|TRBV28
TGTGCCAGCAGACCCCGACAGGGTCGATCTGGAAACACCATATATTTT
CASRPRQGRSGNTIYF
>.|TRBJ2-1|.|TRBV7-3
TGTGCCAGCAGCTTAACGGGGATTGGGGGACTCCCCTACAATGAGCAGTTCTTC
CASSLTGIGGLPYNEQFF
>.|TRBJ2-1|.|TRBV7-3
TGTGCCAGCAGTCTAGCCCACGGCTCCTACAATGAGCAGTTCTTC
CASSLAHGSYNEQFF
>.|TRBJ1-5|.|TRBV6-6
TGTGCCAGCAGTTACTCGGGGGGGGGCAATCAGCCCCAGCATTTT
CASSYSGGGNQPQHF
>TRBD1|TRBJ2-5|.|TRBV29-1
TGCAGCGCCAACCGCCTCGCGGGACAGGGGGCCATAGAGACCCAGTACTTC
CSANRLAGQGAIETQYF
>.|TRBJ1-1|medium-sized|TRBV19
TGTGCCAGTAGTTTAACAGGATACACTGAAGCTTTCTTT
CASSLTGYTEAFF
>.|TRBJ1-1|.|TRBV6-1
TGTGCCAGCAGTGAATCGGCAGCTTATGGGGAGGACACTGAAGCTTTCTTT
CASSESAAYGEDTEAFF
>TRBD1|TRBJ2-7|.|TRBV7-3
TGTGCCAGCAGCCCCGGTGGGACAGGGAGGTACGAGCAGTACTTC
CASSPGGTGRYEQYF
>TRBD1|TRBJ1-2|.|TRBV5-4
TGTGCCAGCAGCCCCGGCAGACAGGGGGTTGGCTACACCTTC
CASSPGRQGVGYTF